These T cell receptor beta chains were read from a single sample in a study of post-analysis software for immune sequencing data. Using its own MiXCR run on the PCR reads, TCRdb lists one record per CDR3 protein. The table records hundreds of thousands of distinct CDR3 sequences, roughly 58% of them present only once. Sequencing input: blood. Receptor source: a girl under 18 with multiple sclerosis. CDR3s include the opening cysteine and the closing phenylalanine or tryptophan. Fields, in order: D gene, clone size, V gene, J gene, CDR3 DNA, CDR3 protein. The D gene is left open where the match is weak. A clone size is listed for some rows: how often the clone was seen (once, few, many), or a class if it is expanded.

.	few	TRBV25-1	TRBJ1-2	TGTGCCAGCAGTGAGAGGGCAGGGGATTCCTATGGCTACACCTTC	CASSERAGDSYGYTF
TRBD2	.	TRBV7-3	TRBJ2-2	TGTGCCAGCAGCTTCTACGGACTAGCAGACACCGGGGAGCTGTTTTTT	CASSFYGLADTGELFF
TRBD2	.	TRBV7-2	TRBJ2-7	TGTGCCAGCAGCTTAACCACCGGGACTAGCTACGAGCAGTACTTC	CASSLTTGTSYEQYF
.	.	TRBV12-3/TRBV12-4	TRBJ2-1	TGTGCCAGCAGTTCCCGGCAGGGGGGTAGTGAGCAGTTCTTC	CASSSRQGGSEQFF
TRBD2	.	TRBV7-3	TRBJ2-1	TGTGCCAGCAGTCTACCGGGCGGGGGGGCCGACAATGAGCAGTTCTTC	CASSLPGGGADNEQFF
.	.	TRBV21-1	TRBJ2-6	TGTGCCAGCAGCGCTCCGGGACATTCTACTGGGGCCAACGTCCTGACTTTC	CASSAPGHSTGANVLTF
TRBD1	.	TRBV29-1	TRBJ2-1	TGCAGCGTTACTGGGACAGGGGGCTCCTACAATGAGCAGTTCTTC	CSVTGTGGSYNEQFF
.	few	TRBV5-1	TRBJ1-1	TGCGCCAGCAGCCGAGACTCGAGGGCGTGGAACACTGAAGCTTTCTTT	CASSRDSRAWNTEAFF
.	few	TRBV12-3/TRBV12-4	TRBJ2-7	TGTGCCAGCAGTTTTGGGCAGGCGGCCGAGCAGTACTTC	CASSFGQAAEQYF
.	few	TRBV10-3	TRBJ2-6	TGTGCCATCGCGGGGTCTGGGGCCAACGTCCTGACTTTC	CAIAGSGANVLTF
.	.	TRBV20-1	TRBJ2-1	TGCAGTGCTATACATGTACGCTCCTACAATGAGCAGTTCTTC	CSAIHVRSYNEQFF
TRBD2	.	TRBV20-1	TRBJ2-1	TGCAGTGTTCGGACTAGCTTTTACAATGAGCAGTTCTTC	CSVRTSFYNEQFF
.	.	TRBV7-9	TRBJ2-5	TGTGCCAGCACCTCTGGGGGTCGCCAAGAGACCCAGTACTTC	CASTSGGRQETQYF
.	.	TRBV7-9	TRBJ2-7	TGTGCCAGCAGCTTAGCGGACACCTTCTCCTACGAGCAGTACTTC	CASSLADTFSYEQYF
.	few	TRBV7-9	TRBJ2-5	TGTGCCAGCAGCTTGTCCGCAGGGGTAGGAGAGACCCAGTACTTC	CASSLSAGVGETQYF
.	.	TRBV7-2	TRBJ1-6	TGTGCCAGCAGCTTAAGGCAGGATAATTCACCCCTCCACTTT	CASSLRQDNSPLHF
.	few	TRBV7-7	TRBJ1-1	TGTGCTAGCAGCTCTAGGGAGGGCACTGAAGCTTTCTTT	CASSSREGTEAFF
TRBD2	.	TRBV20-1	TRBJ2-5	TGCAGTGCTCCTCGGGGGGGCCTAGTAGAGACCCAGTACTTC	CSAPRGGLVETQYF
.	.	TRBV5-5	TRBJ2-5	TGTGCCAGCAGCTTGACCTTACAGGCGACCCTCCAAGAGACCCAGTACTTC	CASSLTLQATLQETQYF
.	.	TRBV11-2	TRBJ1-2	TGTGCCAGCAGCTTGAGTAGTCGCCAACTTAACTATGGCTACACCTTC	CASSLSSRQLNYGYTF
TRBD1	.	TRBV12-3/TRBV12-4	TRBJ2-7	TGTGCCAGCAGCCGCAGACAGGGGGGCTACGAGCAGTACTTC	CASSRRQGGYEQYF
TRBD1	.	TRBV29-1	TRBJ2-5	TGCAGCGTGATCGCCCAGGGGGCAAAAGAGACCCAGTACTTC	CSVIAQGAKETQYF
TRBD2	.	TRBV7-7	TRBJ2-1	TGTGCTAGCAGCAAGGGACTAGGGAATGAGCAGTTCTTC	CASSKGLGNEQFF
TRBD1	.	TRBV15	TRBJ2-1	TGTGCCACCAGCAGGCCGGACAGGGACGGAAATGAGCAGTTCTTC	CATSRPDRDGNEQFF
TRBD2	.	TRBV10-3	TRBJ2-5	TGTGCCATCAGTGACGTACTAGCGGGGGAAGAGACCCAGTACTTC	CAISDVLAGEETQYF
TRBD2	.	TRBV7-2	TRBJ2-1	TGTGCCAGCAGCTTAGAAGGTCTAGCGGGCTACAATGAGCAGTTCTTC	CASSLEGLAGYNEQFF
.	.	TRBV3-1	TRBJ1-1	TGTGCCAGCAGCCAGGGCTTGGGTGAGGGCACTGAAGCTTTCTTT	CASSQGLGEGTEAFF
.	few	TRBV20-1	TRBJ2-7	TGCAGTGCTAGTGATGCCGGGACTCAAGAAGCCTACGAGCAGTACTTC	CSASDAGTQEAYEQYF
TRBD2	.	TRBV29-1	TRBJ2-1	TGCAGCGTTGATCTACTAGCGTTATACAATGAGCAGTTCTTC	CSVDLLALYNEQFF
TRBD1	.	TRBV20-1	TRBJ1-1	TGCAGTGCTAGTGCGGGACAGACTATGAACACTGAAGCTTTCTTT	CSASAGQTMNTEAFF
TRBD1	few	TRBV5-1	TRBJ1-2	TGCGCCAGCAGCTCGACAGGGGTCGGCTACACCTTC	CASSSTGVGYTF
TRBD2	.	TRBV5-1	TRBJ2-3	TGCGCCAGCAGCTTGGGTGGGACTAGCGGTCTAGATACGCAGTATTTT	CASSLGGTSGLDTQYF
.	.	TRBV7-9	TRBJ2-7	TGTGCCAGCGGGTTGGACAGCGGGGCCTACGAGCAGTACTTC	CASGLDSGAYEQYF
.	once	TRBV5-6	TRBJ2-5	TGTGCCAGCAGCGCGGGACAGCGCTACAAGCAGTACTTC	CASSAGQRYKQYF
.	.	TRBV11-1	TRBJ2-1	TGTGCCAGCAGCTTCCCGACAACCTATAATGAGCAGTTCTTC	CASSFPTTYNEQFF
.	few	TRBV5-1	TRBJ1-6	TGCGCCAGCAGCTTAGGGGTCTGGAATTCACCCCTCCACTTT	CASSLGVWNSPLHF
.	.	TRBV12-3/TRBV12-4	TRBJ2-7	TGTGCCAGCAGTGACAGGCCCTCCTACGAGCAGTACTTC	CASSDRPSYEQYF
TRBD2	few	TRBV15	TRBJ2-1	TGTGCCACCAGCAGAGGGACTAGCGGGCGTATATACAATGAGCAGTTCTTC	CATSRGTSGRIYNEQFF
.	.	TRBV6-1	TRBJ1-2	TGTGCCAGCAGTGTAACAGTCGGGGCCTATGGCTACACCTTC	CASSVTVGAYGYTF
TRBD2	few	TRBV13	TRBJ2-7	TGTGCCAGCAGCTGGGGACTAGCGGGAGACAACGAGCAGTACTTC	CASSWGLAGDNEQYF
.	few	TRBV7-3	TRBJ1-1	TGTGCCAGCAGCTTAGGTGGACAGTTGAACACTGAAGCTTTCTTT	CASSLGGQLNTEAFF
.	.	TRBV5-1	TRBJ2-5	TGCGCCAGCAGCTTCCGGGTCCCAAGGGGAGAGACCCAGTACTTC	CASSFRVPRGETQYF